This TCR beta chain was recorded in a study of blood T cell repertoires in COVID-19. Study-level background: Spain, Italy and the United States supplied samples that represented acute and convalescent COVID-19.

This clone was seen more than once but under ten times. The CDR3 sequence is 12 residues long. The ends were cut back, 1 base at V and 7 bases at J, with 6 bases in the middle. The V gene's germline CDR1 is SGHTS and CDR2 YDEGEE. Per the study methods: Cell counts per sample came from amplifying reference gene primers. Sequencing was performed with immunoSEQ multiplex PCR; in TCRdb, only in-frame clones are kept and a portion is missing. V, J and clone size were drawn from that table, and D and trimming were deduced from the DNA. The sample gives 120,000 or so clones, 60% to 85% of which show up once; under 0.95% is in the top ten.

The receptor was derived from a human donor with acute or convalescent COVID-19. The donor label of this sample is uncertain. The J gene is TRBJ1-5, the V gene TRBV5-8, with unresolved D. Sequenced sample: peripheral blood. The CDR3 DNA follows: TGTGCCAGCAGCTTGAGAGTACAGCCCCAGCATTTT. Its protein is CASSLRVQPQHF.